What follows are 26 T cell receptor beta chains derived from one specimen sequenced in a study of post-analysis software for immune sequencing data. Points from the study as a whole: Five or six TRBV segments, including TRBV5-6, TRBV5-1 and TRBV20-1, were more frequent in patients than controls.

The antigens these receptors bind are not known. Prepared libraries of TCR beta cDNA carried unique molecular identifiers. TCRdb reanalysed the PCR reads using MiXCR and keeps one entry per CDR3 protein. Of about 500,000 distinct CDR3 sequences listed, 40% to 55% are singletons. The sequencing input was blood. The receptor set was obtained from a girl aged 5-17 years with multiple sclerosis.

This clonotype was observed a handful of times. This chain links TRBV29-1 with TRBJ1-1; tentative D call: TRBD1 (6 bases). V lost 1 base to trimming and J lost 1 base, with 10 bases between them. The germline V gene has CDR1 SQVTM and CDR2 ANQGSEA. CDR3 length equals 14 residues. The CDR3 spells CSVEVQGRNTEAFF. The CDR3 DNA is TGCAGCGTTGAAGTCCAGGGGCGGAACACTGAAGCTTTCTTT.

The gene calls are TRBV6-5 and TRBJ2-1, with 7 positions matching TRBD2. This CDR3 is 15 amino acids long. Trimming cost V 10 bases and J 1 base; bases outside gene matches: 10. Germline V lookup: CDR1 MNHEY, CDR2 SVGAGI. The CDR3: CATRVGGGSYNEQFF. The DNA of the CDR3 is TGTGCCACCAGAGTGGGGGGGGGATCCTACAATGAGCAGTTCTTC.

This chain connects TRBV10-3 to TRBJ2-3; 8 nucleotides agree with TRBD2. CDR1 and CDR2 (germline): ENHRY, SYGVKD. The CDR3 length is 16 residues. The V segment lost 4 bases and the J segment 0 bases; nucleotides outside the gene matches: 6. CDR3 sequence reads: CAISGSAGGSTDTQYF. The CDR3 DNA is TGTGCCATCAGTGGGTCGGCGGGAGGCAGCACAGATACGCAGTATTTT.

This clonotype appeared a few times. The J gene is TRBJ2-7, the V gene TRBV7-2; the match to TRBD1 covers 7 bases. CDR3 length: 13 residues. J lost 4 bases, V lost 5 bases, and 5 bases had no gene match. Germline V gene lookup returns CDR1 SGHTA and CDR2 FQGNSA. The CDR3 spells CASSTDRAYEQYF. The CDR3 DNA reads TGTGCCAGCAGCACCGACAGGGCTTACGAGCAGTACTTC.

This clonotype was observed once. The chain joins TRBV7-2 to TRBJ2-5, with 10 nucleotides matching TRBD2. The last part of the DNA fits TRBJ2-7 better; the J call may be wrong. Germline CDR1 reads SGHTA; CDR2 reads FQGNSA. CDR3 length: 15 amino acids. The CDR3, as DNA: TGTGCCAGCAGCTTAATGGCTAGCGGGAGCTCCGAGCAGTACTTC. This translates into CASSLMASGSSEQYF.

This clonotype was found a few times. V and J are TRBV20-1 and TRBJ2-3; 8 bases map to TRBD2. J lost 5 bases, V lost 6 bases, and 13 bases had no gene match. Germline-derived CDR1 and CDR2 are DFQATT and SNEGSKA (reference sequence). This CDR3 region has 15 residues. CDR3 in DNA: TGCAGTGCCCCTCTGGGACTAGGAAGGTTAGATACGCAGTATTTT. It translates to CSAPLGLGRLDTQYF.

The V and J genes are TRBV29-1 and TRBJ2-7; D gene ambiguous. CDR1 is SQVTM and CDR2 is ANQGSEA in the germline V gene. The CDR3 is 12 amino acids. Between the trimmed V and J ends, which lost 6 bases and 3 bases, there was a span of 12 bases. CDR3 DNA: TGCAGCGTGGGAAGGTCGGACTACGAGCAGTACTTC. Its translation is CSVGRSDYEQYF.

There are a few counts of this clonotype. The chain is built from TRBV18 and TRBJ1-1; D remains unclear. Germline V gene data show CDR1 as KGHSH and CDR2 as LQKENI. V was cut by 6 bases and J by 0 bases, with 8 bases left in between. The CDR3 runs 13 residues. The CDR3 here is CASSAAVNTEAFF. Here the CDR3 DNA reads TGTGCCAGCTCCGCGGCAGTGAACACTGAAGCTTTCTTT. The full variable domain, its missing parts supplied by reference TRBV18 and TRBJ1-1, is NAGVMQNPRHLVRRRGQEARLRCSPMKGHSHVYWYRQLPEEGLKFMVYLQKENIIDESGMPKERFSAEFPKEGPSILRIQQVVRGDSAAYFCASSAAVNTEAFFGQGTRLTVV.

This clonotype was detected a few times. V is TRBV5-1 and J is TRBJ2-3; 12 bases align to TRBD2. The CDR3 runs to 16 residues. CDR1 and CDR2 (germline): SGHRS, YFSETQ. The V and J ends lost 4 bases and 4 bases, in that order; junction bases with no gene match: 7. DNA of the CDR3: TGCGCCAGCAGCCGTGGGACTAGCGGGTTGGCAGATACGCAGTATTTT. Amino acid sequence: CASSRGTSGLADTQYF.

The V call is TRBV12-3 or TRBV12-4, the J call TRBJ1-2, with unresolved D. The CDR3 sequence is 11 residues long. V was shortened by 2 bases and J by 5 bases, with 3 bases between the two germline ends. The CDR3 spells CASSLQYGYTF. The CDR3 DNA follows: TGTGCCAGCAGTTTACAGTATGGCTACACCTTC.

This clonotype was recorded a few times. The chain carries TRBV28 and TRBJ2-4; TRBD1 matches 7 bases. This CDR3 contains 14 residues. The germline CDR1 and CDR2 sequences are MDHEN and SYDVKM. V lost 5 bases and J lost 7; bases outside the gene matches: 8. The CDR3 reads CASSQPGQWNIQYF. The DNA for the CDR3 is TGTGCCAGCAGTCAACCGGGACAGTGGAACATTCAGTACTTC.

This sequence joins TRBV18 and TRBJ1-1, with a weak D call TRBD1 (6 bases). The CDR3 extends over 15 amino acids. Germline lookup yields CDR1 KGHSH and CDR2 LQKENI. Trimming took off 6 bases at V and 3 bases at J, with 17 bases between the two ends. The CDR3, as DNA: TGTGCCAGCTCTCGGGAGGGGGGGGTTTACACTGAAGCTTTCTTT. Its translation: CASSREGGVYTEAFF.

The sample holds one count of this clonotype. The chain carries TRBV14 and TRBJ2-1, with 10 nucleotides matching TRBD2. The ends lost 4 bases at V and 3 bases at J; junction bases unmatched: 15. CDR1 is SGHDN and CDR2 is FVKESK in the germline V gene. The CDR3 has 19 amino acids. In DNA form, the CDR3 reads TGTGCCAGCAGCCCCCTAAGCGGGAGGGCCCCCGGACTCTACAATGAGCAGTTCTTC. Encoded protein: CASSPLSGRAPGLYNEQFF.

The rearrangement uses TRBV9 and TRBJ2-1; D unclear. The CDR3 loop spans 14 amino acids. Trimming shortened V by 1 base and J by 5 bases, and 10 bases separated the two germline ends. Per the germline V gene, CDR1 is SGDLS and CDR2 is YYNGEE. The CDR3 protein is CASSVNPRNNEQFF. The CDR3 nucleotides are TGTGCCAGCAGCGTAAATCCGAGGAACAATGAGCAGTTCTTC.

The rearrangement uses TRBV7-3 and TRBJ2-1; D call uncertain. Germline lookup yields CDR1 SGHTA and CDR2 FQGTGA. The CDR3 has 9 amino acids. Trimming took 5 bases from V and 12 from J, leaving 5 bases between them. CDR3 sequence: CASSPLQFF. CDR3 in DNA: TGTGCCAGCAGCCCCCTGCAGTTCTTC.

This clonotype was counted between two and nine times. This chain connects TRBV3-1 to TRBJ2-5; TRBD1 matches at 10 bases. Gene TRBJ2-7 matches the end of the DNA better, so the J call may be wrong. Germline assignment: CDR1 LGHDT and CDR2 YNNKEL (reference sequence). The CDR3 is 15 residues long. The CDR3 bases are TGTGCCAGCAGCCAAGAAGACAGGGGGCGCAACGAGCAGTACTTC. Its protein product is CASSQEDRGRNEQYF.

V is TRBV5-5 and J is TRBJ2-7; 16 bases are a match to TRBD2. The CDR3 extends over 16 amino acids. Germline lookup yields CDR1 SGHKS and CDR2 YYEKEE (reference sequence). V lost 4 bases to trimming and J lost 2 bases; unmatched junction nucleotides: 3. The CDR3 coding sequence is TGTGCCAGCAGCAGGGGACTAGCGGGAGGGGCCTACGAGCAGTACTTC. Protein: CASSRGLAGGAYEQYF.

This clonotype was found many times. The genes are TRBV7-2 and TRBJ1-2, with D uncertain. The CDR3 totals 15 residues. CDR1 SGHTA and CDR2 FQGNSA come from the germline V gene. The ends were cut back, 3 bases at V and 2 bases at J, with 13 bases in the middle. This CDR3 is CASSLNPPENYGYTF. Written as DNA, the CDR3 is TGTGCCAGCAGCTTGAATCCTCCAGAGAACTATGGCTACACCTTC.

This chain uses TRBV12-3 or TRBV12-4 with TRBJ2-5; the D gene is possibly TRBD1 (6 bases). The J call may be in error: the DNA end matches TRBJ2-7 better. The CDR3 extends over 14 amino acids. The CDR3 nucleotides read TGTGCCAGCAGGCCGGGACATCTAATCTACGAGCAGTACTTC. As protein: CASRPGHLIYEQYF.

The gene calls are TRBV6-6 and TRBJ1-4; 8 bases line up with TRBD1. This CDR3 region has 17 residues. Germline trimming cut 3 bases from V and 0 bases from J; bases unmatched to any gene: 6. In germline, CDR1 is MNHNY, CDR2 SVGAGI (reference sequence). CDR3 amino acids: CASSYGQGLATNEKLFF. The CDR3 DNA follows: TGTGCCAGCAGTTATGGACAGGGACTAGCAACTAATGAAAAACTGTTTTTT.

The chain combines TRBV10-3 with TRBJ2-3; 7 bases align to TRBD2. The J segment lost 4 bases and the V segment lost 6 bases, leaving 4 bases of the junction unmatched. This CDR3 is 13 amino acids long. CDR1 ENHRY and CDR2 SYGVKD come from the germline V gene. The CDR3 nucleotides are TGTGCCATCAGGGGAGGGGCGGCAGATACGCAGTATTTT. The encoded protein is CAIRGGAADTQYF.

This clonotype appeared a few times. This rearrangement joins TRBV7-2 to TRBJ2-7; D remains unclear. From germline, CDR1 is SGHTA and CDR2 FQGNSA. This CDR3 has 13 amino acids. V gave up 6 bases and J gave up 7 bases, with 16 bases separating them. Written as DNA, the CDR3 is TGTGCCAGCAGGGCAGCGTGGCCTTGGGAGCAGTACTTC. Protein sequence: CASRAAWPWEQYF.

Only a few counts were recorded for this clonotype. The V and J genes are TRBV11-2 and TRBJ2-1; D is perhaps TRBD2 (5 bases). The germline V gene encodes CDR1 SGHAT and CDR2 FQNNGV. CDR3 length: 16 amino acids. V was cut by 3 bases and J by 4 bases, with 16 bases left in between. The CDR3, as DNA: TGTGCCAGCAGCTTGTATGGTAGCGAGAAGTACAATGAGCAGTTCTTC. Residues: CASSLYGSEKYNEQFF.

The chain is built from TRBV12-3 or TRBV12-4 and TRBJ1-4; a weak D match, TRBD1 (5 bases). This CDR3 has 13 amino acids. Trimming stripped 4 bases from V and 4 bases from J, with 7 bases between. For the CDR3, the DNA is TGTGCCAGCAGTTCGGGGGGTAATGAAAAACTGTTTTTT. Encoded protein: CASSSGGNEKLFF.

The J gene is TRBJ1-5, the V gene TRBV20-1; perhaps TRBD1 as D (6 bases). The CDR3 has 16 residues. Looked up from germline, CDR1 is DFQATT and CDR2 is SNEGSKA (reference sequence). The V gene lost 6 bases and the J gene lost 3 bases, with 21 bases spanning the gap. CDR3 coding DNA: TGCAGTGCCCGTGCCTCCGGGACAACCCTCAATCAGCCCCAGCATTTT. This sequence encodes CSARASGTTLNQPQHF.

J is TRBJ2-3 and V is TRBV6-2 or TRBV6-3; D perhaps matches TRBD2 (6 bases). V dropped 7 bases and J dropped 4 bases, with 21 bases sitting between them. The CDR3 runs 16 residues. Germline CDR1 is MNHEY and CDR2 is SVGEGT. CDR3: CASTSLLGSSPDTQYF. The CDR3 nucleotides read TGTGCCAGCACCTCCCTGCTCGGGAGTTCCCCAGATACGCAGTATTTT.